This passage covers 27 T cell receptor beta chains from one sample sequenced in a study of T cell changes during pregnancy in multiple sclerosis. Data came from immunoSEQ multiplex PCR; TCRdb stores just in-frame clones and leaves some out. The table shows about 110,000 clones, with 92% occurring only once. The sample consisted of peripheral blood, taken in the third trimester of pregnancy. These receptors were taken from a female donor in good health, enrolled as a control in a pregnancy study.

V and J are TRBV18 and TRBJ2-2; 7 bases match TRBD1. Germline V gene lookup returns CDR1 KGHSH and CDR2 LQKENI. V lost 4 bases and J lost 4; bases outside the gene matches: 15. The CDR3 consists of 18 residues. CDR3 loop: CASSRNPFTGDSTGELFF. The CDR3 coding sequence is TGTGCCAGCTCACGCAATCCCTTCACAGGGGACAGCACCGGGGAGCTGTTTTTT.

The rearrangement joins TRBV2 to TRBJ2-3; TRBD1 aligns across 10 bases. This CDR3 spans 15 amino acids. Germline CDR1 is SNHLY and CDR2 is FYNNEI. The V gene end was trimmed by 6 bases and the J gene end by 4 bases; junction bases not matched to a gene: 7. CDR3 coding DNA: TGTGCCAGCAGAAAGACAGGGGGCGACCCAGATACGCAGTATTTT. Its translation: CASRKTGGDPDTQYF.

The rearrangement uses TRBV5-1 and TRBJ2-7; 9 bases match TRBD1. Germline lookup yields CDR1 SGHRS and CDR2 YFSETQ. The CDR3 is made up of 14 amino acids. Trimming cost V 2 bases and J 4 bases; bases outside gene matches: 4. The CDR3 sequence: CASSLGTGRYEQYF. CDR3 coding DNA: TGCGCCAGCAGCTTAGGGACAGGGAGGTACGAGCAGTACTTC.

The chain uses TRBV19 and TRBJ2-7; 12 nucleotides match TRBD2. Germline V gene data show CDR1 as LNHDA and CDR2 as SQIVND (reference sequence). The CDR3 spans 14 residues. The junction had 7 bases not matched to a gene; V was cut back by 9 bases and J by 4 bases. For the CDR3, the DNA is TGTGCCAGCGCTAGCGGGGGGGCCCAGTACGAGCAGTACTTC. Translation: CASASGGAQYEQYF.

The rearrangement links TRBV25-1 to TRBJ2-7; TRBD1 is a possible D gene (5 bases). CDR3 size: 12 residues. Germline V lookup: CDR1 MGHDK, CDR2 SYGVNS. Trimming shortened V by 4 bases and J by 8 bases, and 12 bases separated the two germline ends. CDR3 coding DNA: TGTGCCAGCAGTGTAACGGCAGGGAAGCAGTACTTC. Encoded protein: CASSVTAGKQYF.

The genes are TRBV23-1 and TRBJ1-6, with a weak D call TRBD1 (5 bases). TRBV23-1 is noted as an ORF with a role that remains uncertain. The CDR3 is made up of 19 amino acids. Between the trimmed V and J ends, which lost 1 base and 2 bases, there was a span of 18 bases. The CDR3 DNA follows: TGCGCCAGCAGTCAATTGGTAAGGGGTGGTAAACCCTATAATTCACCCCTCCACTTT. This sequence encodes CASSQLVRGGKPYNSPLHF.

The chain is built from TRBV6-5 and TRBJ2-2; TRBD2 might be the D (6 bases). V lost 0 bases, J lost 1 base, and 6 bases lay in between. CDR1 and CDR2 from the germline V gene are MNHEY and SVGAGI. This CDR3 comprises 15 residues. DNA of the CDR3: TGTGCCAGCAGTTACTCCGGGGGGAACACCGGGGAGCTGTTTTTT. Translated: CASSYSGGNTGELFF.

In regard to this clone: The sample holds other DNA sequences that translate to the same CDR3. The CDR3: CASSPGGAYEQYF. In nucleotides, the CDR3 is TGTGCCAGCAGCCCCGGGGGAGCCTACGAGCAGTACTTC. J is TRBJ2-7 and V is TRBV11-3, with D possibly being TRBD2 (6 bases). The V gene lost 5 bases and the J gene lost 2 bases, with 10 bases spanning the gap. Looked up from germline, CDR1 is SGHNT and CDR2 is YENEEA. The CDR3 extends over 13 amino acids.

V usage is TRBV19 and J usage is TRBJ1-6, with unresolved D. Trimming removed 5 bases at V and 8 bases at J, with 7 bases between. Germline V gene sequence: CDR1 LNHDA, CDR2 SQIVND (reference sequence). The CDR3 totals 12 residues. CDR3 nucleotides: TGTGCCAGTAGTTGGGAGTATTCACCCCTCCACTTT. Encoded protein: CASSWEYSPLHF.

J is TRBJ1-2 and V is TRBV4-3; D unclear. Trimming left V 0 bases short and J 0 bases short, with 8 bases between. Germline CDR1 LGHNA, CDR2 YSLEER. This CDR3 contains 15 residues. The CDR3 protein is CASSQERGTNYGYTF. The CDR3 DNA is TGCGCCAGCAGCCAAGAAAGAGGGACTAACTATGGCTACACCTTC.

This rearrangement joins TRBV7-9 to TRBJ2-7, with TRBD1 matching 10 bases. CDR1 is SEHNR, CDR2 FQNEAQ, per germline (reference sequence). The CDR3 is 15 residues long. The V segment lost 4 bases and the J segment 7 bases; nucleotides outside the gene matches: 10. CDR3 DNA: TGTGCCAGCAGCTCACTAGGGACAGGGGTGCAAGAGCAGTACTTC. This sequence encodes CASSSLGTGVQEQYF.

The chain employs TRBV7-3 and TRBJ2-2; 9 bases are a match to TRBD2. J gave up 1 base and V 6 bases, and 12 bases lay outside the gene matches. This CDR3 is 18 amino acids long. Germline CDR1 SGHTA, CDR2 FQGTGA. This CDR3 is CASRRGGSGGRNTGELFF. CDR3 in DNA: TGTGCCAGCAGACGAGGGGGGAGCGGGGGGCGGAACACCGGGGAGCTGTTTTTT.

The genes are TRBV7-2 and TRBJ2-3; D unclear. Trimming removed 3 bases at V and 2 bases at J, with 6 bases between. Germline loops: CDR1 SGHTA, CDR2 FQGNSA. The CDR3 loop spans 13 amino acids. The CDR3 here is CASSLETTDTQYF. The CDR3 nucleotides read TGTGCCAGCAGCTTGGAGACCACAGATACGCAGTATTTT.

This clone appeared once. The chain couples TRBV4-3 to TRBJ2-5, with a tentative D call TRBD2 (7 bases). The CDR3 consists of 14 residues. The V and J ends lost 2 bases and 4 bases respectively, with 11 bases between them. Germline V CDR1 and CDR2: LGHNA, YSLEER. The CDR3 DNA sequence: TGCGCCAGCAGCCAAATGGGGGGGCCAGAGACCCAGTACTTC. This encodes CASSQMGGPETQYF.

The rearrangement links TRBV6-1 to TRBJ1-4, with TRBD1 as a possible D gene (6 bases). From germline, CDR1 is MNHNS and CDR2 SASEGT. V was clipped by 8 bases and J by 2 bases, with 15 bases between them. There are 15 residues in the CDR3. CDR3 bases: TGTGCCAGCGTCACCGGACAGACTACTAATGAAAAACTGTTTTTT. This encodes CASVTGQTTNEKLFF.

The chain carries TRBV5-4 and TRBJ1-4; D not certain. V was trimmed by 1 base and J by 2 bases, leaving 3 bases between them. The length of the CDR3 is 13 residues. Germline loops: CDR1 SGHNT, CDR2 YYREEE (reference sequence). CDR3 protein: CASSLQTNEKLFF. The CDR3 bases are TGTGCCAGCAGCTTGCAGACTAATGAAAAACTGTTTTTT.

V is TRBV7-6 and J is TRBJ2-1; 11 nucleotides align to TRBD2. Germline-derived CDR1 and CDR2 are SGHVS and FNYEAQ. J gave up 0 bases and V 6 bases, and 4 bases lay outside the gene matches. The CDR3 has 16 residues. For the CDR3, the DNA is TGTGCCAGCAGGTTTAGCGGGGGGGTCTCCTACAATGAGCAGTTCTTC. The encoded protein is CASRFSGGVSYNEQFF.

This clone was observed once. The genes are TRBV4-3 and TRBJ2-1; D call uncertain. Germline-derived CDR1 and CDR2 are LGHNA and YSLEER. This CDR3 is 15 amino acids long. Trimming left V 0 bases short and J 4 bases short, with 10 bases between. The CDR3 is CASSQDWQFYNEQFF. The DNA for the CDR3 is TGCGCCAGCAGCCAAGATTGGCAGTTTTACAATGAGCAGTTCTTC.

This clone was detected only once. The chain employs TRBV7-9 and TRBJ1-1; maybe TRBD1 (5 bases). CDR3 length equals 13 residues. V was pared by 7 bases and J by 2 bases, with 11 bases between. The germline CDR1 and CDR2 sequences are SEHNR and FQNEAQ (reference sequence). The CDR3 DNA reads TGTGCCAGCACAACAGGATTTAACACTGAAGCTTTCTTT. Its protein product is CASTTGFNTEAFF.

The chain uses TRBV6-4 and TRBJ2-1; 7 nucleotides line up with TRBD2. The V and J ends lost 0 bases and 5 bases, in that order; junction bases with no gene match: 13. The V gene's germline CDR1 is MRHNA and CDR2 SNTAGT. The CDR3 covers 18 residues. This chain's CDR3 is CASSDSFLGGSVDNEQFF. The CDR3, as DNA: TGTGCCAGCAGTGACTCTTTTTTGGGGGGGTCCGTGGACAATGAGCAGTTCTTC.

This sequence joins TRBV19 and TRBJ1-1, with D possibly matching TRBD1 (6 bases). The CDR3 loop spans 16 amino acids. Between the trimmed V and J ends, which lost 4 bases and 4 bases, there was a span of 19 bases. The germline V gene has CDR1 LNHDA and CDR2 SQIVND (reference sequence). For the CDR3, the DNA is TGTGCCAGTAGTAACACCTACGGGACAAGCGGCACTGAAGCTTTCTTT. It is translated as CASSNTYGTSGTEAFF.

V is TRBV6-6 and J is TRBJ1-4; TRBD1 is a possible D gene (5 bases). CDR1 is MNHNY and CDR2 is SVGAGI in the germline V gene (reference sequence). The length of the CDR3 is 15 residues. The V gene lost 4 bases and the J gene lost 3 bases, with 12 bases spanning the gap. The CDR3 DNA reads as TGTGCCAGCAGTTTTGGGGGGAAAGCTAATGAAAAACTGTTTTTT. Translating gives CASSFGGKANEKLFF.

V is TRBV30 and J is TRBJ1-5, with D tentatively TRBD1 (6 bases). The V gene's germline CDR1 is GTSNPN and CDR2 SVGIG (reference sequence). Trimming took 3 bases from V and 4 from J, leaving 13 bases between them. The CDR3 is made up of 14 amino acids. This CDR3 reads CAWRAGTMNQPQHF. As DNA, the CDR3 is TGTGCCTGGAGAGCCGGGACAATGAATCAGCCCCAGCATTTT.

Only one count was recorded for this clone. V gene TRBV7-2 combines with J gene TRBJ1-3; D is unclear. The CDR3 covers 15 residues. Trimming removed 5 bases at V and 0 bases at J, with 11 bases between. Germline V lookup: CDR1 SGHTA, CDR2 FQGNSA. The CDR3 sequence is CASSPHSGSGNTIYF. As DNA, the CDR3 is TGTGCCAGCAGCCCCCATAGTGGCTCTGGAAACACCATATATTTT.

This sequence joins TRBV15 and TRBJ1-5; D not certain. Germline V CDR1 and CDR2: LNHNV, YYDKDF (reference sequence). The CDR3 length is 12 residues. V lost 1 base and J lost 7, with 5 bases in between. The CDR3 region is CATSRVRQPQHF. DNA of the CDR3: TGTGCCACCAGCAGAGTCAGGCAGCCCCAGCATTTT.

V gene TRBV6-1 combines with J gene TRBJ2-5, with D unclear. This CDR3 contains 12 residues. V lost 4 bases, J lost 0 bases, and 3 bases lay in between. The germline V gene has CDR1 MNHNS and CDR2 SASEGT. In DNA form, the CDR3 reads TGTGCCAGCAGTGCCTACCAAGAGACCCAGTACTTC. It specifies CASSAYQETQYF.

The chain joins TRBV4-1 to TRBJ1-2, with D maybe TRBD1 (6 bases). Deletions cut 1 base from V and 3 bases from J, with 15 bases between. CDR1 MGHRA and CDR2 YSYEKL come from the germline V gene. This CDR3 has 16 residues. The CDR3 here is CASSQVGQGPHYGYTF. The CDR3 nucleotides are TGCGCCAGCAGCCAAGTTGGGCAGGGGCCACACTATGGCTACACCTTC.